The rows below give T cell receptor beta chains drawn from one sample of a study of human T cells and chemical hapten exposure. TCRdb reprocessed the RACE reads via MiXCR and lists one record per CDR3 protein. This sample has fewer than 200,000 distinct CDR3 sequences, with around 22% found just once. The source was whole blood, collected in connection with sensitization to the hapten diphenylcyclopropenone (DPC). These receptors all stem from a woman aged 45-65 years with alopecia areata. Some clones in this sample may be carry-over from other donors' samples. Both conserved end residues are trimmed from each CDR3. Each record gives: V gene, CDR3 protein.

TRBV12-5	ASHNPPGNEQF
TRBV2	ASISLQREGQTFHDEQF
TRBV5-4	ASSSGGPAGEQF
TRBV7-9	ASSWGADDEKLF
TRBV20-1	SALQGTGAPLH
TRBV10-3	AKTEELWGEQF
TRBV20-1	SARDNPTGNEQF
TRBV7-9	ASTAFNRGLNSANTEAF
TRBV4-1	ASRPSKEGPEGYT
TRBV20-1	SASQRENQPQH
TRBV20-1	SASLAAQETQY
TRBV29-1	SVGPNGTPGELF
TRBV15	ATSREGISGNYQPQH
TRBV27	ASSLSANYGYT
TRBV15	ATSSRQGSGNTIY
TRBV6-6	ASSPGTEISNQPQH
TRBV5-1	ASSLAAGVGGAEAF
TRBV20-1	SAPGGKREETQY
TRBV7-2	ASSPQGFPLRGYT
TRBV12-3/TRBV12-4	ASTLSMGEQF
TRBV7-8	ASSRGTDQETQY
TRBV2	ASRLTGATGELF
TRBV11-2	ASSWGGSDTQY
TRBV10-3	AISDPGQSNTEAF
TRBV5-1	ASSSQGQSNTEAF
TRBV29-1	SADSSSYNEQF